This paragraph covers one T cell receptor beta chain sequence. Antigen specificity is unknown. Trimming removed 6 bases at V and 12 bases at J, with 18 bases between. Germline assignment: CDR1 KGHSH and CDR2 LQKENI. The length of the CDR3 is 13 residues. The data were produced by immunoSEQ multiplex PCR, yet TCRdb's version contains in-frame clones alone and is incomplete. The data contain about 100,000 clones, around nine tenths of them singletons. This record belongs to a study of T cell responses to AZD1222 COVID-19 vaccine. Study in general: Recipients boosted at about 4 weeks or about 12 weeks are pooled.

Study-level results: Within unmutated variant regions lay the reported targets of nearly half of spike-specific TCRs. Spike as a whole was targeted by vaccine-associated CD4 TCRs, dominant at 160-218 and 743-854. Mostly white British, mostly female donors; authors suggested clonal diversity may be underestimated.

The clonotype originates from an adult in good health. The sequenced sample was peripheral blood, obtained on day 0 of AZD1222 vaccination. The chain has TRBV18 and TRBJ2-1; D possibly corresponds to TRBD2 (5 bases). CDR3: CASSSEGPEGQFF. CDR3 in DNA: TGTGCCAGCTCGTCAGAAGGGCCCGAGGGGCAGTTCTTC.